The 10 T cell receptor beta chains below come from one sample, sequenced in a study of control samples from healthy donors and cancer patients. Only in-frame clones appear in the TCRdb table, and some are missing; sequencing was by immunoSEQ multiplex PCR. In the table there are roughly 130,000 clones, 88% of which are singletons. Material for sequencing was blood. The receptors derive from a middle-aged man in good health.

V usage is TRBV7-6 and J usage is TRBJ2-7, with 7 bases identical to TRBD1. With 3 bases clipped from V and 3 bases from J, the junction kept 8 bases outside the gene matches. The germline gives CDR1 SGHVS, CDR2 FNYEAQ. The CDR3 is 15 residues long. The CDR3 DNA follows: TGTGCCAGCAGCTTTCGACAGGGCATGGTCTACGAGCAGTACTTC. Its protein is CASSFRQGMVYEQYF.

The chain recombines TRBV10-1 with TRBJ1-3; D remains ambiguous. V lost 5 bases and J lost 4, with 21 bases in between. Germline V CDR1 and CDR2: WNHNN, SYGVQD (reference sequence). This CDR3 region has 17 residues. The CDR3 reads CASSLGQPGGMGNTIYF. The CDR3 DNA sequence: TGCGCCAGCAGTCTAGGGCAGCCTGGAGGAATGGGAAACACCATATATTTT.

In this sample, this clone turned up once. J is TRBJ2-7 and V is TRBV13, with D perhaps TRBD2 (5 bases). Per the germline V gene, CDR1 is PRHDT and CDR2 is FYEKMQ (reference sequence). The CDR3 is 12 residues long. The V end was cut by 5 bases, the J end by 3 bases, with 8 bases between. The CDR3 bases are TGTGCCAGCAGCCGGGGAATCTACGAGCAGTACTTC. This translates into CASSRGIYEQYF.

This clone appeared a few times. The chain uses TRBV29-1 and TRBJ2-1; the D gene could be TRBD1 or TRBD2 (5 bases each). Trimming removed 7 bases at V and 9 bases at J, with 13 bases between. The CDR3 is 11 residues long. The germline CDR1 and CDR2 sequences are SQVTM and ANQGSEA. The CDR3 DNA sequence: TGCAGCGCTGGAGACAGCGGTGAGCAGTTCTTC. Residues: CSAGDSGEQFF.

The V call is TRBV7-2, the J call TRBJ1-2, with D perhaps matching TRBD1 (5 bases). Trimming pared 5 bases from V and 5 bases from J, leaving 12 bases between. Germline lookup yields CDR1 SGHTA and CDR2 FQGNSA. The CDR3 contains 13 residues. The CDR3: CASSPETVYGYTF. The CDR3, as DNA: TGTGCCAGCAGCCCAGAGACAGTTTATGGCTACACCTTC.

The chain recombines TRBV6-4 with TRBJ1-6; a possible D gene is TRBD1 (6 bases). V was cut by 7 bases and J by 4 bases, with 17 bases left in between. In germline, CDR1 is MRHNA, CDR2 SNTAGT. The CDR3 is 16 residues long. The CDR3 sequence is CASTITGPLYNSPLHF. The CDR3 DNA is TGTGCCAGCACCATAACAGGGCCGCTTTATAATTCACCCCTCCACTTT.

The chain has TRBV5-8 and TRBJ2-3; no clear D gene. CDR1 and CDR2 from the germline V gene are SGHTS and YDEGEE. The CDR3 spans 10 residues. V dropped 4 bases and J dropped 10 bases, with 7 bases sitting between them. The CDR3 region has the DNA TGTGCCAGCAGCCTTCAGGCGCAGTATTTT. This translates into CASSLQAQYF.

The chain combines TRBV2 with TRBJ1-5; 7 nucleotides align to TRBD1. The CDR3 is made up of 14 amino acids. The germline CDR1 and CDR2 sequences are SNHLY and FYNNEI. The junction had 7 bases not matched to a gene; V was cut back by 4 bases and J by 7 bases. The CDR3, as DNA: TGTGCCAGCAGTGTCGGGGGACAGTCACAGCCCCAGCATTTT. As protein: CASSVGGQSQPQHF.

In its sample, this clone was seen once. The rearrangement joins TRBV11-3 to TRBJ2-3; D may match TRBD1 or TRBD2 (5 bases each). V dropped 5 bases and J dropped 2 bases, with 11 bases sitting between them. This CDR3 has 14 residues. Germline V gene sequence: CDR1 SGHNT, CDR2 YENEEA. CDR3 in DNA: TGTGCCAGCAGCGCCGGGGCCCACACAGATACGCAGTATTTT. Translated: CASSAGAHTDTQYF. Full variable domain (remainder filled in from reference TRBV11-3 and TRBJ2-3): EAGVVQSPRYKIIEKKQPVAFWCNPISGHNTLYWYLQNLGQGPELLIRYENEEAVDDSQLPKDRFSAERLKGVDSTLKIQPAELGDSAVYLCASSAGAHTDTQYFGPGTRLTVL.

J is TRBJ2-7 and V is TRBV5-1; 8 positions agree with TRBD1. The junction had 6 bases not matched to a gene; V was cut back by 4 bases and J by 0 bases. The CDR3 sequence is 15 residues long. CDR1 is SGHRS, CDR2 YFSETQ, per germline. CDR3 nucleotides: TGCGCCAGCAGCCACGACAGGGGACGCTCCTACGAGCAGTACTTC. As protein: CASSHDRGRSYEQYF.